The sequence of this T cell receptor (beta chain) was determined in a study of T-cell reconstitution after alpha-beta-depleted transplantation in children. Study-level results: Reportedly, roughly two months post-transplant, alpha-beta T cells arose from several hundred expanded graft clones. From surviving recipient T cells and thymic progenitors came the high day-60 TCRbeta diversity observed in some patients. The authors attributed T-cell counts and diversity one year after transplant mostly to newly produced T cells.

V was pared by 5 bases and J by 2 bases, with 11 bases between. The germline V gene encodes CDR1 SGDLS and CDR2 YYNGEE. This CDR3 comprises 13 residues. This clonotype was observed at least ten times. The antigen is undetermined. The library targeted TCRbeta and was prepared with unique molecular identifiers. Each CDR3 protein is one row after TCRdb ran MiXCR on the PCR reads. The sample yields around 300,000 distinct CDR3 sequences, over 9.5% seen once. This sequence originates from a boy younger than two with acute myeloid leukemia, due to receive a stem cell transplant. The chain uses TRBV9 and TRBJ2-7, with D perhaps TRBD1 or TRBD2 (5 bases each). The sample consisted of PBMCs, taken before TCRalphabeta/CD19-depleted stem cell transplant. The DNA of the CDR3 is TGTGCCAGCAGTCCGGGACCCACCTACGAGCAGTACTTC. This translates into CASSPGPTYEQYF.